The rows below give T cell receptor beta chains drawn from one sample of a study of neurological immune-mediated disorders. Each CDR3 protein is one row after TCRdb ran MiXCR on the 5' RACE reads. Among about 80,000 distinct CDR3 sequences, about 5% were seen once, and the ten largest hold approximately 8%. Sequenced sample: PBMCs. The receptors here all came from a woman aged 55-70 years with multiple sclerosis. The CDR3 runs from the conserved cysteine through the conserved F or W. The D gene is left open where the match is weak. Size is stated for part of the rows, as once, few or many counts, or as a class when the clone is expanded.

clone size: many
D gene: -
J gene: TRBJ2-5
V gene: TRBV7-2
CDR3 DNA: TGTGCCAGCAGCCCCCGGTCAGGGAACCAAGAGACCCAGTACTTC
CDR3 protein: CASSPRSGNQETQYF

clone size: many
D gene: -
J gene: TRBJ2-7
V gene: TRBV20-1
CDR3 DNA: TGCAGTGCTGGGCCGGGGACACACCCCTACGAGCAGTACTTC
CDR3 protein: CSAGPGTHPYEQYF

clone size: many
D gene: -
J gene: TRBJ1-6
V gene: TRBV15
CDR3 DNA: TGTGCCACCAGTCAGGGGTCCAAGAGTTCACCCCTCCACTTT
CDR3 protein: CATSQGSKSSPLHF

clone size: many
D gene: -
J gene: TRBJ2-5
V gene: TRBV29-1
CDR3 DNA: TGCAGCGGGGCTGAGGAGACCCAGTACTTC
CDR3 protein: CSGAEETQYF

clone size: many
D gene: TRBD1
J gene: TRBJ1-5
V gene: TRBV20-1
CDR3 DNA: TGCAGTGCCAGAACAGGGGGTGGGCAGCCCCAGCATTTT
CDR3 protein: CSARTGGGQPQHF

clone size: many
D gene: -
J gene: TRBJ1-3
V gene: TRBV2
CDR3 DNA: TGTGCCAGCGGTCAGTTATCTGGAAACACCATATATTTT
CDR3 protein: CASGQLSGNTIYF

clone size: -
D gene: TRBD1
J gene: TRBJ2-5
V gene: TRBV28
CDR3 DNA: TGTGCCAGCAGCCCAGGACAGGCCTTGGAGACCCAGTACTTC
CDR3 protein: CASSPGQALETQYF

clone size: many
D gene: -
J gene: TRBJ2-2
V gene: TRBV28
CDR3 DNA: TGTGCCAGCAGTTTACTACGACGCGCTGGAGGCGGGGAGCTGTTTTTT
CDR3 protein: CASSLLRRAGGGELFF

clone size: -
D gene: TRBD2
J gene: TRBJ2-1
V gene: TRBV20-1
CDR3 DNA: TGCAGTGGGACTAGCGGGGCCTACAATGAGCAGTTCTTC
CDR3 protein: CSGTSGAYNEQFF

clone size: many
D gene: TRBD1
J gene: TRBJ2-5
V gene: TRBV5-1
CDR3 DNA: TGCGCCAGCAGCCCAGGGACAGGGTACGAGACCCAGTACTTC
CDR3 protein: CASSPGTGYETQYF

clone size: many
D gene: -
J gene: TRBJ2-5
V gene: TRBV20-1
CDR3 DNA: TGCAGTGCTAGAGATCGGGGTAGCAGGGGGACCCAGTACTTC
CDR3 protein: CSARDRGSRGTQYF

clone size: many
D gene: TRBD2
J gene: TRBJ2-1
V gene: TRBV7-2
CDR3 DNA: TGTGCCAGCACCTCCCCCAGCGGGGGGAATGAGCAGTTCTTC
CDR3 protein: CASTSPSGGNEQFF

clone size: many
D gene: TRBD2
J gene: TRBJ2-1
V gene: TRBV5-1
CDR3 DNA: TGCGCCAGCAGCGTTGGACTAGCGGGGTTCTACAATGAGCAGTTCTTC
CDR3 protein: CASSVGLAGFYNEQFF

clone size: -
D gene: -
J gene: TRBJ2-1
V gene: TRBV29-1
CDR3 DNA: TGCAGCGTTGAGGGCGCCTCCTACAATGAGCAGTTCTTC
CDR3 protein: CSVEGASYNEQFF

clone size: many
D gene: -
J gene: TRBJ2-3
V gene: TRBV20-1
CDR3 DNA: TGCAGTGCTAGTATCGGGGGGCCAGCAGATACGCAGTATTTT
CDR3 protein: CSASIGGPADTQYF

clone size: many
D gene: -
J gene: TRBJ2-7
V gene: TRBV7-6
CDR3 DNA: TGTGCCAGCAGCTTAAAGGCTGGTCAGCACTACGAGCAGTACTTC
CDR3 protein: CASSLKAGQHYEQYF

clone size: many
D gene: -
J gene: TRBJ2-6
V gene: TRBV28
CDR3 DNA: TGTGCCAGCAGCACGGAGGGCGGGGCCAACGTCCTGACTTTC
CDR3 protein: CASSTEGGANVLTF

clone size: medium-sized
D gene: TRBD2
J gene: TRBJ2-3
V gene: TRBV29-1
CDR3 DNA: TGCAGCGCCTCTCCCGGGGGGGCCTTAGATACGCAGTATTTT
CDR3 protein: CSASPGGALDTQYF

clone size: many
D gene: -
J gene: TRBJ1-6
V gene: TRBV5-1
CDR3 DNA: TGCGCCAGCAGCGCATGGGGGACGGCGAGCTCCTATAATTCACCCCTCCACTTT
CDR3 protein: CASSAWGTASSYNSPLHF

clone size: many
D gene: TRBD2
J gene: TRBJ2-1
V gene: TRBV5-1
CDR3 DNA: TGCGCCACCTCATACTCTGGGACTAGCGGGGGGGCGGGCAATGAGCAGTTCTTC
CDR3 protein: CATSYSGTSGGAGNEQFF

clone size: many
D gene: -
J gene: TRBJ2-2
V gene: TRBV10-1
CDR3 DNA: TGCGCCAGCAGTGAACAATGGGACTCCAACACCGGGGAGCTGTTTTTT
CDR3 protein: CASSEQWDSNTGELFF

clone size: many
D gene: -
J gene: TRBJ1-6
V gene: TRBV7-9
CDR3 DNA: TGTGCCAGCAGCTCCCAGCTGTCTAATTCACCCCTCCACTTT
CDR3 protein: CASSSQLSNSPLHF

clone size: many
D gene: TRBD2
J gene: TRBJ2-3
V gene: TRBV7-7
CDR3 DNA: TGTGCTAGCAGCTTGGGACTACTAGATACGCAGTATTTT
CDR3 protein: CASSLGLLDTQYF

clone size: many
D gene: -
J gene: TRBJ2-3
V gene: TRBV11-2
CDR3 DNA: TGTGCCAGCACGGACAGAGGCAGGCACACAGATACGCAGTATTTT
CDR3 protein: CASTDRGRHTDTQYF

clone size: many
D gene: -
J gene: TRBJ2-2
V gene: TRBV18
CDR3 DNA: TGTGCCAGCTCACCAGGGCTGTCAGCGAACACCGGGGAGCTGTTTTTT
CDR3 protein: CASSPGLSANTGELFF

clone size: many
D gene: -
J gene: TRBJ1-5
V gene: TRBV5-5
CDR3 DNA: TGTGCCAGCAGCTTACTAGGGGTTGGCAATCAGCCCCAGCATTTT
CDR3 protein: CASSLLGVGNQPQHF

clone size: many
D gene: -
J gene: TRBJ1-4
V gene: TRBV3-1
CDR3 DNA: TGTGCCAGCAGCCAGTTTGGACAGCAAAAACTGTTTTTT
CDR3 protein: CASSQFGQQKLFF

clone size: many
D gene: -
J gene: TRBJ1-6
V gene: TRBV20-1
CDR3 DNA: TGCAGTGCTAAAACACCTAATAATTCACCCCTCCACTTT
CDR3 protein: CSAKTPNNSPLHF

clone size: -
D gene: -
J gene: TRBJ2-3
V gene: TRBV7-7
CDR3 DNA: TGTGCTAGCATCACCGGGACCTTACTCTCGGATACGCAGTATTTT
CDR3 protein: CASITGTLLSDTQYF

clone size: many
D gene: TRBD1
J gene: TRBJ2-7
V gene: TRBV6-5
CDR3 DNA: TGTGCCAGCAGCCCGTCGGGACAGGGCCCTTGGGAGCAGTACTTC
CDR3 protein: CASSPSGQGPWEQYF

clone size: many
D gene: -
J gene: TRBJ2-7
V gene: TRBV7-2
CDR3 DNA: TGTGCCAGCAGCCCCTTGCTAGGGTCCGAGCAGTACTTC
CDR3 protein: CASSPLLGSEQYF

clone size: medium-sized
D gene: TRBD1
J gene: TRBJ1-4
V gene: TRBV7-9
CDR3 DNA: TGTGCCAGCAGCACTGGGGACAGACGAAATGAAAAACTGTTTTTT
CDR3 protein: CASSTGDRRNEKLFF

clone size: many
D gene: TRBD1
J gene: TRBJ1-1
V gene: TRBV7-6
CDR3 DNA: TGTGCCAGCAGTACTTATTCAGGGGGCGCGGACACTGAAGCTTTCTTT
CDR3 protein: CASSTYSGGADTEAFF

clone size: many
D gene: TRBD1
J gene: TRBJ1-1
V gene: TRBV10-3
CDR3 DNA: TGTGCCATCAGTGAGGCGGGACAGAAAGCTTTCTTT
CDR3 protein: CAISEAGQKAFF

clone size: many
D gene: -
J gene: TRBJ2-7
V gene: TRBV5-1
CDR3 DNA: TGCGCCAGCAGCACCAGGGGCTACGAGCAGTACTTC
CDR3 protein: CASSTRGYEQYF

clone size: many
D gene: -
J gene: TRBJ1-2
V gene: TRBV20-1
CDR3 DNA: TGCAGTGCTAGAGATCGACCCAAGGGGAACTATGGCTACACCTTC
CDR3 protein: CSARDRPKGNYGYTF

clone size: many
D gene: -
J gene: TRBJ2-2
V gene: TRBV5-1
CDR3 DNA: TGCGCCAGCAGTCAAGAGAACACCGGGGAGCTGTTTTTT
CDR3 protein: CASSQENTGELFF

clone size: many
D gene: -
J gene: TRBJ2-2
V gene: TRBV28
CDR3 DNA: TGTGCCAGCAGTCCCAGGGGCCTCAGAAAGAACACCGGGGAGCTGTTTTTT
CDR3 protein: CASSPRGLRKNTGELFF

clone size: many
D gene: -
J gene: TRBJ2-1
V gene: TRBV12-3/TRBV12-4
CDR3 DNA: TGTGCCAGCAGCCATCCCCTGGGCGATGAGCAGTTCTTC
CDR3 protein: CASSHPLGDEQFF

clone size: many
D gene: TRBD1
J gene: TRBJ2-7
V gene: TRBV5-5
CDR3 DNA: TGTGCCAGCAGCTTGGTAGGACAGGGGGGCGCAGAGCAGTACTTC
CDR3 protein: CASSLVGQGGAEQYF

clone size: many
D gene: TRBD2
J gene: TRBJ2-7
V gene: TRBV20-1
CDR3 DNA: TGCAGTGCTACCAGGACCGGGACTAGCGGATCCTACGAGCAGTACTTC
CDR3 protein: CSATRTGTSGSYEQYF

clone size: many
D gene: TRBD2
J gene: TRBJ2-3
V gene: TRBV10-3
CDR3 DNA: TGTGCCATCAGTGACCTGGCGGGGGGTTCCACAGATACGCAGTATTTT
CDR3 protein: CAISDLAGGSTDTQYF

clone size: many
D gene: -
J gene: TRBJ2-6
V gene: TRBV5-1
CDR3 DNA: TGCGCCAGCAGCTTGGACGACCCTAGCGTCCTGACTTTC
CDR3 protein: CASSLDDPSVLTF

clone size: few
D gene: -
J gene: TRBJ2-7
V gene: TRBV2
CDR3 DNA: TGTGCCAGCAGAGAAAGGACATCAACTCCCTACGAGCAGTACTTC
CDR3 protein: CASRERTSTPYEQYF

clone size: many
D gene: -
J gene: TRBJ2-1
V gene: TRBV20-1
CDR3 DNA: TGCAGTGCTAGCACCGGGACTCGCTACAATGAGCAGTTCTTC
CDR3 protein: CSASTGTRYNEQFF

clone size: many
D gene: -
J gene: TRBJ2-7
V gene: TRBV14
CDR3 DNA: TGTGCCAGCAGCCAATTAGGGTACGAGCAGTACTTC
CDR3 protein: CASSQLGYEQYF

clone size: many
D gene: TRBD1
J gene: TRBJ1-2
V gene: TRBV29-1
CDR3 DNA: TGCAGCGTGAACAGGGGAGCTAACTATGGCTACACCTTC
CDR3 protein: CSVNRGANYGYTF

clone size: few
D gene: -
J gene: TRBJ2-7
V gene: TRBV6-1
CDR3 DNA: TGTGCCAGCAGTGCGGGGAGCGAGCAGTACTTC
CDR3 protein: CASSAGSEQYF

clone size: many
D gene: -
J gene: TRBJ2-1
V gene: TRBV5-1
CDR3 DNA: TGCGCCAGCAGCCTTCCCTCCGTCTCCGAGGGGGACCCCCACAATGAGCAGTTCTTC
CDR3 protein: CASSLPSVSEGDPHNEQFF

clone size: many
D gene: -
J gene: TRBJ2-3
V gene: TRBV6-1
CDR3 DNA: TGTGCCAGCAGTGAAGCGCACACAGATACGCAGTATTTT
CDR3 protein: CASSEAHTDTQYF

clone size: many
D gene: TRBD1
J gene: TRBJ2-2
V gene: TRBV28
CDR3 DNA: TGTGCCAGCAAGGTCAGGGGGCCTAGAACGAACACCGGGGAGCTGTTTTTT
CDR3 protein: CASKVRGPRTNTGELFF